This T cell receptor (beta chain) was sequenced in a study of CXCR3-negative and CXCR3-positive naive CD8 T cells. Findings and limits, study-wide: For naive cells, CXCR3-negative and CXCR3-positive subsets had similar TRBV-TRBJ usage; for memory cells, usage differed. CXCR3 expression dropped partially after cryopreservation, and most assays relied on fresh PBMCs.

Worth noting for this clonotype: Its antigen is undetermined.

The TRB cDNA libraries were prepared by 5' RACE with UMI labels. No DNA is given; TCRdb re-called the 5' RACE reads and lists each CDR3 protein once. The specimen's table records under 75,000 distinct CDR3 sequences. The V gene's germline CDR1 is SGDLS and CDR2 YYNGEE. This CDR3 is built from 15 residues. Naive CD8+ T lymphocytes were specified as CD45RO-CCR7+CD27+CD95-. The clonotype comes from a human donor in good health. Some clones in this sample may be carry-over from other donors' samples. Sequenced material: naive CXCR3- CD8+ T cells from blood. Described subset: CD45RO-CCR7+CD27+CD95- naive CD8+ T cells lacking CXCR3 (TNR3-). This chain joins TRBV9 and TRBJ2-1; the TCRdb call, TRBD1, lacks DNA for checking. This CDR3 is CASSTRDREGDEQFF.